This T cell receptor (beta chain) was sequenced in a study of blood T cell repertoires in COVID-19. At the level of the study: Some COVID-19 samples were acute and others convalescent; all came from the United States, Italy and Spain. Sample material is recorded as cDNA or gDNA derived from T cells, B-cell-depleted T cells, or PBMCs.

This clone was counted once. Per the study methods: Nucleated cell counts were estimated from reference gene primer amplification. TCRdb's copy holds only in-frame clones and misses some; the assay was immunoSEQ multiplex PCR. From that table come the V and J calls and clone size; the DNA was used to work out D and trimming. There are roughly 140,000 clones in the sample; about 79% occur only once, and 5.5% to 8% lies in the top ten. From germline, CDR1 is SNHLY and CDR2 FYNNEI. V was trimmed by 6 bases and J by 2 bases, leaving 14 bases between them. CDR3 length: 14 residues. The sequencing input was peripheral blood. The chain is built from TRBV2 and TRBJ2-7, with TRBD1 as a possible D gene (5 bases). This clonotype was obtained from a woman between 50 and 59 years old in a cohort sampled during active or convalescent COVID-19. CDR3 sequence (DNA): TGTGCCAGCAGGTGGAACAGGCAGCCCTACGAGCAGTACTTC. It codes for CASRWNRQPYEQYF.